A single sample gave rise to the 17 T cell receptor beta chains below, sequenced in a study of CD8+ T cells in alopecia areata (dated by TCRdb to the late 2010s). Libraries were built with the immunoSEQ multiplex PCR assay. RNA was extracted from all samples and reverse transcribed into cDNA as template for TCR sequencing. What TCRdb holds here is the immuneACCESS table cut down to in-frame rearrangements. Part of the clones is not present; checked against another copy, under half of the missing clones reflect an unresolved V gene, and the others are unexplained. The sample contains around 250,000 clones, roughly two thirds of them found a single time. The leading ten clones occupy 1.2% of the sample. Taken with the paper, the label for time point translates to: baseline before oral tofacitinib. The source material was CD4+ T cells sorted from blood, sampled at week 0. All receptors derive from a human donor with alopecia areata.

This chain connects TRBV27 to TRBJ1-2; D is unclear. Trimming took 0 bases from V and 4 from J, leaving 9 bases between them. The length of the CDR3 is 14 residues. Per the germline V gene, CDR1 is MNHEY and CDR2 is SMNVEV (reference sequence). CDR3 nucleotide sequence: TGTGCCAGCAGTTTATCGATCCAGTCCTATGGCTACACCTTC. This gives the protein CASSLSIQSYGYTF.

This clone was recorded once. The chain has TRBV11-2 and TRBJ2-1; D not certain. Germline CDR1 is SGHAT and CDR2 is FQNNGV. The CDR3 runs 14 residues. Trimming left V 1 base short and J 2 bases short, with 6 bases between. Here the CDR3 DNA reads TGTGCCAGCAGCTTAGTCGCAACCTACAATGAGCAGTTCTTC. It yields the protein CASSLVATYNEQFF. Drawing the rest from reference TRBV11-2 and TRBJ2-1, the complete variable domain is EAGVAQSPRYKIIEKRQSVAFWCNPISGHATLYWYQQILGQGPKLLIQFQNNGVVDDSQLPKDRFSAERLKGVDSTLKIQPAKLEDSAVYLCASSLVATYNEQFFGPGTRLTVL.

CDR3 residues: CSVAQDYSNQPQHF. DNA for the CDR3: TGCAGCGTTGCCCAGGACTATAGCAATCAGCCCCAGCATTTT. The chain joins TRBV29-1 to TRBJ1-5, with D hard to call. The CDR3 totals 14 residues. The germline V gene encodes CDR1 SQVTM and CDR2 ANQGSEA. The V end was cut by 4 bases, the J end by 0 bases, with 10 bases between.

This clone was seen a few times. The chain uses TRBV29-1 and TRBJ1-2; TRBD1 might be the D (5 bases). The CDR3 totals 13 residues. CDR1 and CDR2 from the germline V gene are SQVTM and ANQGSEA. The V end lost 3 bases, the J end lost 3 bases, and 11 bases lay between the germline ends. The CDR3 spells CSVDREWDYGYTF. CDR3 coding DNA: TGCAGCGTTGACAGGGAGTGGGACTATGGCTACACCTTC.

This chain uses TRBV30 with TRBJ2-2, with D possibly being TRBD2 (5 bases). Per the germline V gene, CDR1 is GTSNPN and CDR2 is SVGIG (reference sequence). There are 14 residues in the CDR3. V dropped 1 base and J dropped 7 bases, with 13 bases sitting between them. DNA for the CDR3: TGTGCCTGGAGTGGGACTCCCTCTGGCGGGGAGCTGTTTTTT. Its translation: CAWSGTPSGGELFF.

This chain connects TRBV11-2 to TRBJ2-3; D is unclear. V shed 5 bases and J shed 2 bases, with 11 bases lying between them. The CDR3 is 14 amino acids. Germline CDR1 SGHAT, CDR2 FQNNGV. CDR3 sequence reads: CASSPWADTDTQYF. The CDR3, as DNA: TGTGCCAGCAGCCCCTGGGCAGACACAGATACGCAGTATTTT.

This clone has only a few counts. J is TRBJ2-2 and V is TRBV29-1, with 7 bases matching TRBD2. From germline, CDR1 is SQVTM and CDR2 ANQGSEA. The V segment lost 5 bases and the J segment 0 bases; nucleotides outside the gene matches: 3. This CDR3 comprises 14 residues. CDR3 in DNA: TGCAGCGTTCGACTAGCCACGAACACCGGGGAGCTGTTTTTT. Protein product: CSVRLATNTGELFF.

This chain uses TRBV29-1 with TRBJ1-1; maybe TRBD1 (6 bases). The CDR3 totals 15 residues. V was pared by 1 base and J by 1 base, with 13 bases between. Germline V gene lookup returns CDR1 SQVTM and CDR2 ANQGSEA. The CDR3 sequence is CSVEGPGHANTEAFF. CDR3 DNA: TGCAGCGTTGAAGGTCCGGGACACGCGAACACTGAAGCTTTCTTT.

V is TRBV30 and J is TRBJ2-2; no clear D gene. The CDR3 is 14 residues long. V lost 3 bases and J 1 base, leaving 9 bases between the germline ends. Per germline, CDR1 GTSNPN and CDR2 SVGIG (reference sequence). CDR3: CAWSAVMNTGELFF. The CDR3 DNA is TGTGCCTGGAGCGCCGTAATGAACACCGGGGAGCTGTTTTTT.

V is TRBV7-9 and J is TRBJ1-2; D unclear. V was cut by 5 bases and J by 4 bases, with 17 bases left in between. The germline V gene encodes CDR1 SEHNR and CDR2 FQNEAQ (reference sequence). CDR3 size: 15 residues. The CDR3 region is CASSPLGRLGYGYTF. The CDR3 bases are TGTGCCAGCAGCCCTCTCGGCCGCTTGGGCTATGGCTACACCTTC.

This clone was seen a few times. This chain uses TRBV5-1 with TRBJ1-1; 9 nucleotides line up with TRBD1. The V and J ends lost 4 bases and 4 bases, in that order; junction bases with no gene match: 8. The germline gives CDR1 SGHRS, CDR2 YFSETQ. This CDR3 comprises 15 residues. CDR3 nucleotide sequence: TGCGCCAGCAGCCCTCGGACAGGGGCGGCCACTGAAGCTTTCTTT. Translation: CASSPRTGAATEAFF.

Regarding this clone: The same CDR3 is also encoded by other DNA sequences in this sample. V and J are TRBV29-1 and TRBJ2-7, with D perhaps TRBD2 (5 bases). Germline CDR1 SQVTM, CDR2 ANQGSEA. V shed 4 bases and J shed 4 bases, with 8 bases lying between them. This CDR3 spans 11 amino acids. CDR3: CSVVGGYEQYF. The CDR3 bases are TGCAGCGTTGTCGGAGGTTACGAGCAGTACTTC.

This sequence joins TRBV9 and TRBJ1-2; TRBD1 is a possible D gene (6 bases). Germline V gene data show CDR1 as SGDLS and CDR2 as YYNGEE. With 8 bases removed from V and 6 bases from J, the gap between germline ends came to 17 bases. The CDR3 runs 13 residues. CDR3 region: CASTGAVWDGYTF. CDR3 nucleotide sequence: TGTGCCAGTACGGGGGCCGTCTGGGATGGCTACACCTTC.

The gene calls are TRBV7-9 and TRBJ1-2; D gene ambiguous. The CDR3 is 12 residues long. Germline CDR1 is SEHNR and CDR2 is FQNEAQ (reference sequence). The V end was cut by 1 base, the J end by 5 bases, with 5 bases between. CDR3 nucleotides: TGTGCCAGCAGCTTAGTTGAATATGGCTACACCTTC. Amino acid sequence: CASSLVEYGYTF.

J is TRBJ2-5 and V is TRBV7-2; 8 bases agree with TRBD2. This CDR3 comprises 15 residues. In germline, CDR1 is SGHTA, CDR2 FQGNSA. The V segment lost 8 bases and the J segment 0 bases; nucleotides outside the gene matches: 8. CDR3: CASGPGGPDQETQYF. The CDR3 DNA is TGTGCCAGCGGGCCGGGGGGGCCGGACCAAGAGACCCAGTACTTC.

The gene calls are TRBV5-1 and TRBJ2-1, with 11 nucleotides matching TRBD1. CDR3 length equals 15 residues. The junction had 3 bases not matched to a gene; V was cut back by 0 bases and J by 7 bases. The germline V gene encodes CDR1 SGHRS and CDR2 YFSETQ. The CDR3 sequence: CASSLVGQGANEQFF. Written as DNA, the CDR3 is TGCGCCAGCAGCTTGGTAGGACAGGGGGCGAATGAGCAGTTCTTC.

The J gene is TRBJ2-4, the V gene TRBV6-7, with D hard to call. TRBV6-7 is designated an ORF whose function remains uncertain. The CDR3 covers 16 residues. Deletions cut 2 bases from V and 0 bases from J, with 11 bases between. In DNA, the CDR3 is TGTGCCAGCAGTTACGGTCGTTCACTAGCCAAAAACATTCAGTACTTC. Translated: CASSYGRSLAKNIQYF.